The rows below give T cell receptor beta chains drawn from one sample of a study of metastatic and nonmetastatic thyroid tumors. TCRdb re-called the PCR reads via MiXCR. This sample has 50,000 to 65,000 clones, with more than 15% found just once. The specimen was blood. These TCRs come from a female donor with papillary thyroid cancer or a benign thyroid nodule (not recorded which). Some clones in this sample may be carry-over from other donors' samples. Both conserved end residues are part of each CDR3. The D gene is left open where the match is weak. Rows give clone size only sometimes, using once, few, many, or a class for an expanded clone.

j_call clone_size d_call v_call cdr3_aa cdr3_nt
TRBJ2-2 many TRBD1 TRBV11-2 CASSLDGQALYTGELFF TGTGCCAGCAGCTTAGATGGACAGGCCCTCTACACCGGGGAGCTGTTTTTT
TRBJ2-1 many NA TRBV6-1 CASSWRGENEQFF TGTGCCAGCAGCTGGCGTGGGGAGAATGAGCAGTTCTTC
TRBJ2-7 many TRBD2 TRBV6-2/TRBV6-3 CASSYSGTRAYEQYF TGTGCCAGCAGTTATTCCGGGACTAGGGCCTACGAGCAGTACTTC
TRBJ2-3 many NA TRBV5-1 CASSLDIRTDTQYF TGCGCCAGCAGCTTGGACATACGCACAGATACGCAGTATTTT
TRBJ2-2 many TRBD2 TRBV27 CASSLSRLAGGGELFF TGTGCCAGCAGTTTATCCCGACTAGCGGGAGGCGGGGAGCTGTTTTTT
TRBJ1-2 many NA TRBV28 CASSTPGVNYGYTF TGTGCCAGCAGTACCCCAGGGGTTAACTATGGCTACACCTTC
TRBJ2-5 many NA TRBV2 CASKWDSGKTQYF TGTGCCTCAAAGTGGGATTCGGGGAAGACCCAGTACTTC
TRBJ2-7 NA NA TRBV20-1 CSARYPVIARVDEQYF TGCAGTGCTAGATATCCGGTAATCGCCAGGGTGGACGAGCAGTACTTC
TRBJ2-2 many TRBD2 TRBV7-3 CASSLIGGLAGANTGELFF TGTGCCAGCAGCTTAATAGGCGGACTAGCGGGAGCGAACACCGGGGAGCTGTTTTTT
TRBJ1-2 NA TRBD1 TRBV18 CASSPPSGQGVDGYTF TGTGCCAGCTCACCTCCGTCGGGACAGGGCGTAGATGGCTACACCTTC
TRBJ2-7 few NA TRBV28 CASSTFYEQYF TGTGCCAGCAGTACTTTCTACGAGCAGTACTTC
TRBJ2-7 NA NA TRBV28 CASSWGVTNEQYF TGTGCCAGCAGCTGGGGTGTCACTAACGAGCAGTACTTC
TRBJ1-4 few NA TRBV9 CASSAGYPNEKLFF TGTGCCAGCAGCGCAGGATATCCTAATGAAAAACTGTTTTTT
TRBJ1-6 many NA TRBV6-5 CASSYQRTNSPLHF TGTGCCAGCAGTTACCAGAGGACTAATTCACCCCTCCACTTT
TRBJ1-1 NA NA TRBV27 CASSLAGRWNTEAFF TGTGCCAGCAGTTTAGCGGGGCGATGGAACACTGAAGCTTTCTTT
TRBJ1-1 many NA TRBV27 CASKSLGGKRNTEAFF TGTGCCAGCAAATCCCTAGGGGGGAAAAGGAACACTGAAGCTTTCTTT
TRBJ2-2 many NA TRBV6-1 CASIHQGKNTGELFF TGTGCCAGCATCCACCAGGGCAAGAACACCGGGGAGCTGTTTTTT
TRBJ1-6 many NA TRBV3-1 CASSPQGLGSPLHF TGTGCCAGCAGCCCCCAGGGGCTTGGTTCACCCCTCCACTTT
TRBJ2-7 few NA TRBV6-5 CASIYDPYRAVYEQYF TGTGCCAGCATTTACGATCCATACCGGGCGGTCTACGAGCAGTACTTC
TRBJ1-5 many NA TRBV6-1 CASIAEGDQPQHF TGTGCCAGCATCGCCGAGGGTGATCAGCCCCAGCATTTT
TRBJ1-2 many NA TRBV7-9 CASSFNRDYGYTF TGTGCCAGCAGCTTCAACAGGGACTATGGCTACACCTTC
TRBJ1-6 many NA TRBV30 CAWSRDLGSPLHF TGTGCCTGGTCCAGAGATTTAGGTTCACCCCTCCACTTT
TRBJ2-5 many NA TRBV3-1 CASSQLNLGEFEETQYF TGTGCCAGCAGCCAATTAAACCTTGGGGAGTTTGAAGAGACCCAGTACTTC
TRBJ2-1 NA NA TRBV7-7 CASSLRRGNEQFF TGTGCTAGCAGCTTACGTAGGGGGAATGAGCAGTTCTTC
TRBJ2-2 many NA TRBV24-1 CATSDSRSGGTGELFF TGTGCCACCAGTGATTCGCGGAGCGGTGGCACCGGGGAGCTGTTTTTT
TRBJ1-1 many NA TRBV18 CASSPPSGYWGNTEAFF TGTGCCAGCTCACCACCAAGTGGGTATTGGGGGAACACTGAAGCTTTCTTT
TRBJ2-2 NA NA TRBV30 CAWSPRWGEDTGELFF TGTGCCTGGAGTCCCCGATGGGGGGAAGACACCGGGGAGCTGTTTTTT
TRBJ1-2 many NA TRBV10-3 CAISERLNYGYTF TGTGCCATCAGTGAGAGGCTAAACTATGGCTACACCTTC
TRBJ1-6 once NA TRBV30 CAWNRLSGNSPLHF TGTGCCTGGAACCGCCTGTCTGGTAATTCACCCCTCCACTTT
TRBJ2-5 many NA TRBV28 CASSFSGQHRTQYF TGTGCCAGCAGTTTTTCTGGACAGCATCGGACCCAGTACTTC
TRBJ2-7 many TRBD2 TRBV5-1 CASSDSLGGGPNEQYF TGCGCCAGCAGCGACAGTCTCGGGGGAGGGCCTAACGAGCAGTACTTC
TRBJ1-4 many NA TRBV25-1 CASSDPRGSGKEKLFF TGTGCCAGCAGTGACCCTCGAGGGTCCGGGAAGGAAAAACTGTTTTTT
TRBJ2-2 NA TRBD2 TRBV5-1 CASSLGMLAGVTGELFF TGCGCCAGCAGCTTGGGCATGCTAGCGGGAGTCACCGGGGAGCTGTTTTTT
TRBJ2-1 many NA TRBV20-1 CSARRPRSGRYNEQFF TGCAGTGCTAGACGCCCCAGGAGTGGGAGGTACAATGAGCAGTTCTTC
TRBJ2-1 many NA TRBV24-1 CATSGSYNEQFF TGTGCCACCAGTGGCAGTTACAATGAGCAGTTCTTC
TRBJ2-2 medium-sized TRBD1 TRBV6-1 CASRPTDRGNTGELFF TGTGCCAGCAGACCCACAGACAGGGGGAACACCGGGGAGCTGTTTTTT
TRBJ2-3 many NA TRBV29-1 CSVEAGVSSTDTQYF TGCAGCGTTGAAGCAGGGGTCTCTAGCACAGATACGCAGTATTTT
TRBJ2-7 few NA TRBV4-1 CASSQIQLRDLDF TGCGCCAGCAGCCAAATCCAACTCAGGGATCTGGACTTC
TRBJ2-3 NA NA TRBV5-4 CASSLSGLNTDTQYF TGTGCCAGCAGCTTGAGCGGATTAAACACAGATACGCAGTATTTT
TRBJ1-3 NA NA TRBV7-8 CASSGWDMGQTGNTIYF TGTGCCAGCAGCGGATGGGACATGGGACAAACTGGAAACACCATATATTTT
TRBJ1-1 many TRBD1 TRBV11-2 CASNGQGAAEAFF TGTGCCAGCAATGGGCAGGGGGCCGCTGAAGCTTTCTTT
TRBJ1-5 few NA TRBV6-1 CVSIYQGSNQPQHF TGTGTCAGCATCTACCAGGGTAGCAATCAGCCCCAGCATTTT
TRBJ1-2 many TRBD1 TRBV29-1 CSVEARDRDYGYTF TGCAGCGTTGAAGCCAGGGACAGAGACTATGGCTACACCTTC
TRBJ2-1 NA NA TRBV20-1 CSARGLEGGPYNEQFF TGCAGTGCTAGAGGACTAGAGGGAGGCCCGTACAATGAGCAGTTCTTC
TRBJ2-1 NA NA TRBV20-1 CSARYRTHNEQFF TGCAGTGCTAGGTACAGGACCCACAATGAGCAGTTCTTC